The sequence of this T cell receptor (beta chain) was determined in a study of T cell changes during pregnancy in multiple sclerosis. The protocol was immunoSEQ multiplex PCR, while the TCRdb copy is restricted to in-frame clones and leaves out a portion. The data contain 33,000 or so clones, roughly nine tenths of them singletons. CDR1 SGHDT and CDR2 YYEEEE come from the germline V gene. Trimming pared 2 bases from V and 6 bases from J, leaving 14 bases between. CDR3 length: 15 amino acids. The V and J genes are TRBV5-6 and TRBJ1-4, with D perhaps TRBD1 (5 bases). The sequenced sample was CD8+ T cells from peripheral blood mononuclear cells, obtained in the third trimester of pregnancy. This sequence originates from a female donor with multiple sclerosis, enrolled in a pregnancy study. CDR3 amino acids: CASSFFRGGDEKLFF. As DNA, the CDR3 is TGTGCCAGCAGCTTCTTCCGCGGGGGGGATGAAAAACTGTTTTTT.